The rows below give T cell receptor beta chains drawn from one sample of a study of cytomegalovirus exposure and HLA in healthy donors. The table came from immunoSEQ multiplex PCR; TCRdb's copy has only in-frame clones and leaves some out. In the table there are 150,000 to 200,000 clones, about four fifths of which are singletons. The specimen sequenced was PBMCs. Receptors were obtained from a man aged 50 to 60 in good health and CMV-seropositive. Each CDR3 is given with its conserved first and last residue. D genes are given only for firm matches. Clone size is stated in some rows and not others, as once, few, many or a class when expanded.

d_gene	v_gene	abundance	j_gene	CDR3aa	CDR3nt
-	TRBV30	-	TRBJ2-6	CAWSWRHSGANVLTF	TGTGCCTGGAGTTGGCGGCACTCTGGGGCCAACGTCCTGACTTTC
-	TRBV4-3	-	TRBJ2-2	CASSQENTNTGELFF	TGCGCCAGCAGCCAAGAGAACACGAACACCGGGGAGCTGTTTTTT
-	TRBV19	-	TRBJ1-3	CASSMTQRSSGNTIYF	TGTGCCAGTAGTATGACCCAAAGGAGCTCTGGAAACACCATATATTTT
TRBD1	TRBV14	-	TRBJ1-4	CASSQDRPGTDLFF	TGTGCCAGCAGCCAAGATCGCCCCGGGACAGACCTGTTTTTT
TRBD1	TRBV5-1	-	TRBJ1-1	CASKTGMNTEAFF	TGCGCCAGCAAGACAGGGATGAACACTGAAGCTTTCTTT
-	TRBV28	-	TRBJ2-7	CASSLVAGEYEQYF	TGTGCCAGCAGTTTAGTCGCAGGGGAATACGAGCAGTACTTC
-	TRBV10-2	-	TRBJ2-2	CASSRDTGELFF	TGCGCCAGCAGCAGGGACACCGGGGAGCTGTTTTTT
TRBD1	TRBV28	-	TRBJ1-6	CATAPGQVSSSPLHF	TGTGCCACGGCACCGGGACAGGTATCTTCTTCACCCCTCCACTTT
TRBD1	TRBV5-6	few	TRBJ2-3	CASSLDRGSADTQYF	TGTGCCAGCAGCTTGGACAGGGGTTCTGCAGATACGCAGTATTTT
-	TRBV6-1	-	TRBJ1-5	CAIQGRASNQPQHF	TGTGCCATCCAGGGCAGGGCTAGCAATCAGCCCCAGCATTTT
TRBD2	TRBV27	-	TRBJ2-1	CASTLTSGPYNEQFF	TGTGCCAGCACTTTAACTAGCGGGCCATACAATGAGCAGTTCTTC
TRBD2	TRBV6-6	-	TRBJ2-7	CASSLAGETYEQYF	TGTGCCAGCAGTTTAGCGGGGGAAACCTACGAGCAGTACTTC
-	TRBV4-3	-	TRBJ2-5	CASSLYRETETQYF	TGCGCCAGCAGCCTATACAGGGAAACGGAGACCCAGTACTTC
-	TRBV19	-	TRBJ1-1	CASSIGERTEAFF	TGTGCCAGTAGTATCGGGGAGCGCACTGAAGCTTTCTTT
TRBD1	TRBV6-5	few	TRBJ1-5	CASRRDSEDQPQHF	TGTGCCAGCAGACGGGACAGCGAGGATCAGCCCCAGCATTTT
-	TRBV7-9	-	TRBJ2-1	CASSEDPGTGDWFF	TGTGCCAGCAGCGAAGACCCAGGGACTGGCGATTGGTTCTTC
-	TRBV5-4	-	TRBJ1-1	CASSSGQSTEAFF	TGTGCCAGCAGTTCGGGACAAAGCACTGAAGCTTTCTTT
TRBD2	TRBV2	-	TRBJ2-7	CASSGPGTSGGSTYEQYF	TGTGCCAGCAGCGGTCCCGGGACTAGCGGGGGGTCCACCTACGAGCAGTACTTC
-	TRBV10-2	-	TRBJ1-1	CASQLYTEAFF	TGCGCCAGCCAACTGTACACTGAAGCTTTCTTT
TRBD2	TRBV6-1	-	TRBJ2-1	CASSEALGGAFYEQFF	TGTGCCAGCAGTGAAGCGCTCGGGGGGGCCTTCTATGAGCAGTTCTTC
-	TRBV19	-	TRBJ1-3	CASSKQGLVVTEHGNTIYF	TGTGCCAGTAGTAAACAGGGCCTGGTCGTCACGGAGCATGGAAACACCATATATTTT
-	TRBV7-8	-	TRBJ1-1	CASRRTTLTEAFF	TGTGCCAGCAGACGGACTACTCTAACTGAAGCTTTCTTT
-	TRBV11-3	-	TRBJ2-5	CASSLDQETQYF	TGTGCCAGCAGCTTAGATCAGGAGACCCAGTACTTC
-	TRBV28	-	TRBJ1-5	CASSAREPSNQPQHF	TGTGCCAGCAGTGCCCGCGAGCCGAGCAATCAGCCCCAGCATTTT
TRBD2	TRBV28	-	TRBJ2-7	CASTPGVAGGYEQYF	TGTGCCAGCACCCCAGGAGTAGCGGGAGGCTACGAGCAGTACTTC
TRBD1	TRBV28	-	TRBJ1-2	CASSPGGNYGYTF	TGTGCCAGCAGTCCAGGGGGCAACTATGGCTACACCTTC
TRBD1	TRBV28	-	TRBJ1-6	CASSSQGQGEELPHF	TGTGCCAGCAGTTCTCAGGGACAGGGGGAAGAGTTACCCCACTTT
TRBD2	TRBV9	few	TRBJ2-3	CASSPPSGRVADTQYF	TGTGCCAGCAGCCCTCCAAGCGGGAGAGTCGCAGATACGCAGTATTTT
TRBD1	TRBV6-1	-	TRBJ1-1	CASSWVTGETEAFF	TGTGCCAGCAGTTGGGTCACAGGGGAAACTGAAGCTTTCTTT
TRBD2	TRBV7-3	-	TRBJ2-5	CASSLGPLAGVQETQYF	TGTGCCAGCAGCTTAGGACCACTAGCGGGAGTCCAAGAGACCCAGTACTTC